The 24 T cell receptor beta chains listed next were all sequenced from one sample in a study of beta chain features in type 1 diabetes. What was sequenced were expressed TCRB transcripts, since all of the isolated RNA had been reverse transcribed. The repertoire was sequenced with immunoSEQ multiplex PCR; TCRdb's copy has only in-frame clones and lacks some. Of about 260,000 clones listed, 68% are singletons. Sequenced material: naive CD4+ T cells from blood. Receptors were obtained from a young man in good health.

This clone occurred once. The rearrangement links TRBV12-2 to TRBJ2-7; the table's TRBD1 call for D was not verified on the DNA. TRBV12-2 is noted as a pseudogene. The CDR3 contains 14 residues. The CDR3 DNA reads as TGTGCAAGTCGCTTAGTAGGGACAGCGGACGAGCAGTACTTC. Translating it yields CASRLVGTADEQYF.

The chain couples TRBV15 to TRBJ2-7; D is unresolved. Trimming stripped 3 bases from V and 4 bases from J, with 16 bases between. Germline loops: CDR1 LNHNV, CDR2 YYDKDF (reference sequence). This CDR3 spans 15 amino acids. The CDR3 is CATSRPDARWYEQYF. The CDR3, as DNA: TGTGCCACCAGCAGGCCGGACGCAAGATGGTACGAGCAGTACTTC.

The genes are TRBV30 and TRBJ2-5; no clear D. The germline gives CDR1 GTSNPN, CDR2 SVGIG (reference sequence). CDR3 size: 11 residues. V lost 0 bases to trimming and J lost 7 bases, with 6 bases between them. The CDR3 region is CAWSVETTQYF. In DNA form, the CDR3 reads TGTGCCTGGAGTGTAGAGACGACCCAGTACTTC.

The genes are TRBV15 and TRBJ2-7; a weak D match, TRBD2 (5 bases). Trimming pared 0 bases from V and 6 bases from J, leaving 9 bases between. Germline V gene lookup returns CDR1 LNHNV and CDR2 YYDKDF (reference sequence). This CDR3 comprises 13 residues. In nucleotides, the CDR3 is TGTGCCACCAGCAGAGAAGGACTTCTCGAGCAGTACTTC. Protein sequence: CATSREGLLEQYF. Full variable domain (rest looked up from reference TRBV15 and TRBJ2-7): DAMVIQNPRYQVTQFGKPVTLSCSQTLNHNVMYWYQQKSSQAPKLLFHYYDKDFNNEADTPDNFQSRRPNTSFCFLDIRSPGLGDTAMYLCATSREGLLEQYFGPGTRLTVT.

The chain carries TRBV30 and TRBJ2-1; 9 bases map to TRBD2. This CDR3 contains 15 residues. V trimming: 0 bases; J trimming: 8 bases; junction bases outside the gene matches: 8. Germline loops: CDR1 GTSNPN, CDR2 SVGIG (reference sequence). The CDR3 spells CAWSVRGRASDEQFF. The DNA for the CDR3 is TGTGCCTGGAGTGTACGCGGGAGGGCCTCTGATGAGCAGTTCTTC.

The genes are TRBV25-1 and TRBJ2-1, with a tentative D call TRBD2 (5 bases). V lost 3 bases, J lost 7 bases, and 10 bases lay in between. The CDR3 covers 13 residues. Germline assignment: CDR1 MGHDK and CDR2 SYGVNS. The CDR3 DNA is TGTGCCAGCAGTGATGGTATAGCGAATGAGCAGTTCTTC. Amino acid sequence: CASSDGIANEQFF.

The chain employs TRBV29-1 and TRBJ1-1, with TRBD1 matching over 9 bases. Losses at the gene ends were 5 bases for V and 4 bases for J; bases not matched to a gene: 2. Germline assignment: CDR1 SQVTM and CDR2 ANQGSEA. The CDR3 contains 12 residues. The CDR3 protein is CSVRTGATEAFF. CDR3 sequence (DNA): TGCAGCGTTAGGACAGGGGCCACTGAAGCTTTCTTT. Full variable domain (rest looked up from reference TRBV29-1 and TRBJ1-1): SAVISQKPSRDICQRGTSLTIQCQVDSQVTMMFWYRQQPGQSLTLIATANQGSEATYESGFVIDKFPISRPNLTFSTLTVSNMSPEDSSIYLCSVRTGATEAFFGQGTRLTVV.

The chain recombines TRBV28 with TRBJ2-7; D is perhaps TRBD1 or TRBD2 (6 bases each). CDR1 and CDR2 (germline): MDHEN, SYDVKM. V was trimmed by 10 bases and J by 5 bases, leaving 15 bases between them. The CDR3 is 12 residues long. Written as DNA, the CDR3 is TGTGCCACTTGGGGGGCCCCCCACGAGCAGTACTTC. It yields the protein CATWGAPHEQYF.

The chain carries TRBV29-1 and TRBJ2-5; no reliable D call. V lost 3 bases and J 4 bases, leaving 9 bases between the germline ends. The germline V gene has CDR1 SQVTM and CDR2 ANQGSEA. The CDR3 totals 12 residues. CDR3 nucleotides: TGCAGCGTTGATCGTAACCTAGAGACCCAGTACTTC. Translating gives CSVDRNLETQYF.

The chain has TRBV27 and TRBJ2-5, with a possible D match to TRBD2 (6 bases). The germline V gene has CDR1 MNHEY and CDR2 SMNVEV (reference sequence). Trimming removed 4 bases from V and 1 base from J, with 7 bases in between. The CDR3 totals 13 residues. CDR3 in DNA: TGTGCCAGCAGTTGGGGGGTCCAAGAGACCCAGTACTTC. This codes for CASSWGVQETQYF.

A few counts support this clone. The CDR3 protein is CSVEVTSGKQKFF. The CDR3 nucleotides are TGCAGCGTTGAAGTGACTAGCGGAAAGCAGAAGTTCTTC. V usage is TRBV29-1 and J usage is TRBJ2-1; 9 bases match TRBD2. Germline V lookup: CDR1 SQVTM, CDR2 ANQGSEA. There are 13 residues in the CDR3. J was trimmed by 14 bases and V by 1 base; bases with no gene match: 9.

This rearrangement joins TRBV29-1 to TRBJ2-7, with a possible D match to TRBD2 (5 bases). Per the germline V gene, CDR1 is SQVTM and CDR2 is ANQGSEA. The V and J ends lost 6 bases and 2 bases respectively, with 11 bases between them. The CDR3 spans 12 residues. Here the CDR3 reads CSVASGPYEQYF. The CDR3 DNA reads TGCAGCGTCGCCAGCGGTCCCTACGAGCAGTACTTC.

This clone showed up just a few times. This chain links TRBV29-1 with TRBJ2-1; D may be TRBD2 (6 bases). CDR3 length: 14 amino acids. V was clipped by 7 bases and J by 0 bases, with 13 bases between them. The germline V gene encodes CDR1 SQVTM and CDR2 ANQGSEA. DNA of the CDR3: TGCAGCGCCGGGGGACGGGTCTCCTACAATGAGCAGTTCTTC. It is translated as CSAGGRVSYNEQFF.

This clone has only a few counts. Distinct nucleotide sequences in the sample also encode this CDR3. This chain links TRBV30 with TRBJ2-7, with D uncertain. Trimming took 5 bases from V and 3 from J, leaving 8 bases between them. CDR3 size: 11 residues. From germline, CDR1 is GTSNPN and CDR2 SVGIG (reference sequence). The CDR3 DNA reads as TGTGCCTGGGGGGTAAGCTACGAGCAGTACTTC. Translation gives CAWGVSYEQYF.

The chain is built from TRBV6-6 and TRBJ2-6, with D unclear. Germline V gene lookup returns CDR1 MNHNY and CDR2 SVGAGI (reference sequence). The CDR3 is 15 amino acids. The V end was cut by 4 bases, the J end by 3 bases, with 10 bases between. CDR3 DNA: TGTGCCAGCAGTTCCTTGGTAATTGGGGCCAACGTCCTGACTTTC. Translating gives CASSSLVIGANVLTF.

The chain has TRBV5-4 and TRBJ2-3; D is possibly TRBD1 (5 bases). Germline CDR1 SGHNT, CDR2 YYREEE (reference sequence). The CDR3 is 14 residues long. Trimming left V 0 bases short and J 4 bases short, with 9 bases between. CDR3 amino acids: CASSLAREADTQYF. The CDR3 nucleotides read TGTGCCAGCAGCTTGGCCAGGGAAGCAGATACGCAGTATTTT. The variable domain in full, completed from reference TRBV5-4 and TRBJ2-3, reads ETGVTQSPTHLIKTRGQQVTLRCSSQSGHNTVSWYQQALGQGPQFIFQYYREEENGRGNFPPRFSGLQFPNYSSELNVNALELDDSALYLCASSLAREADTQYFGPGTRLTVL.

This clone was found once. The rearrangement joins TRBV11-2 to TRBJ2-7; D unresolved. Germline V gene lookup returns CDR1 SGHAT and CDR2 FQNNGV. This CDR3 is built from 16 residues. Trimming took 4 bases from V and 0 from J, leaving 16 bases between them. CDR3 sequence: CASSSSDWRPSYEQYF. CDR3 in DNA: TGTGCCAGCAGCTCCTCCGACTGGCGGCCCTCCTACGAGCAGTACTTC.

The CDR3 DNA sequence: TGTGCCTGGACCCTTGGGGAGAACTATGGCTACACCTTC. Protein sequence: CAWTLGENYGYTF. The chain uses TRBV30 and TRBJ1-2; D is unresolved. CDR1 is GTSNPN, CDR2 SVGIG, per germline (reference sequence). The CDR3 extends over 13 amino acids. V lost 4 bases to trimming and J lost 2 bases, with 11 bases between them. The whole variable domain, filled in from reference TRBV30 and TRBJ1-2, reads SQTIHQWPATLVQPVGSPLSLECTVEGTSNPNLYWYRQAAGRGLQLLFYSVGIGQISSEVPQNLSASRPQDRQFILSSKKLLLSDSGFYLCAWTLGENYGYTFGSGTRLTVV.

This chain uses TRBV2 with TRBJ1-1; D uncertain. The germline V gene has CDR1 SNHLY and CDR2 FYNNEI. This CDR3 has 12 residues. Trimming removed 6 bases from V and 2 bases from J, with 7 bases in between. The CDR3 DNA follows: TGTGCCAGCAGCAGGATAAACACTGAAGCTTTCTTT. Translation gives CASSRINTEAFF.

The J gene is TRBJ1-1, the V gene TRBV29-1, with TRBD1 as a possible D gene (6 bases). This CDR3 contains 14 residues. Germline values: CDR1 SQVTM, CDR2 ANQGSEA. V lost 5 bases to trimming and J lost 3 bases, with 16 bases between them. CDR3 nucleotide sequence: TGCAGCGTTAGCCGGGGGCTATCGGACACTGAAGCTTTCTTT. This encodes CSVSRGLSDTEAFF.

This clone was counted a few times. The J gene is TRBJ2-1, the V gene TRBV6-1, with D possibly TRBD2 on 6 matching bases. From germline, CDR1 is MNHNS and CDR2 SASEGT. The CDR3 contains 12 residues. The V end was cut by 6 bases, the J end by 9 bases, with 12 bases between. CDR3 amino acids: CASSLTRGEQFF. The CDR3 DNA reads TGTGCCAGCAGCCTGACTAGGGGTGAGCAGTTCTTC.

The chain carries TRBV7-7 and TRBJ2-3; 10 bases agree with TRBD2. Germline V gives CDR1 SSHAT, CDR2 FNYEAQ (reference sequence). This CDR3 is 16 amino acids long. V shed 2 bases and J 0 bases; nucleotides not matched to a gene: 2. CDR3 in DNA: TGTGCCAGCAGCTTAACTAGCGGGAAAAGCACAGATACGCAGTATTTT. Translated: CASSLTSGKSTDTQYF.

V usage is TRBV29-1 and J usage is TRBJ2-5, with 10 bases matching TRBD1. Per germline, CDR1 SQVTM and CDR2 ANQGSEA. The ends lost 4 bases at V and 0 bases at J; junction bases unmatched: 2. This CDR3 region has 14 residues. As DNA, the CDR3 is TGCAGCGTTGGGACAGGGGGGTACCAAGAGACCCAGTACTTC. Translating gives CSVGTGGYQETQYF.

This clone came up a few times. J is TRBJ2-1 and V is TRBV14; D possibly corresponds to TRBD2 (6 bases). This CDR3 contains 16 residues. Between the trimmed V and J ends, which lost 0 bases and 4 bases, there was a span of 13 bases. CDR1 is SGHDN, CDR2 FVKESK, per germline. The CDR3: CASSQDLGLAYNEQFF. The CDR3 region has the DNA TGTGCCAGCAGCCAAGATCTGGGGCTAGCGTACAATGAGCAGTTCTTC.